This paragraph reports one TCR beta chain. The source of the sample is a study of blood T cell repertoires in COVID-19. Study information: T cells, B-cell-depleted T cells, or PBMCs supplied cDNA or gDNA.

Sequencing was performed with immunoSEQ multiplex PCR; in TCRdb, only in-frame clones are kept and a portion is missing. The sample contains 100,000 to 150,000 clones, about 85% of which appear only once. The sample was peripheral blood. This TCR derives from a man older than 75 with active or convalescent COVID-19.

CDR3 DNA: TGTGCCAGCAGTTTTTCCAGAATGAACACTGAAGCTTTCTTT. Its protein product is CASSFSRMNTEAFF. The chain couples TRBV27 to TRBJ1-1; D unresolved. Germline CDR1 reads MNHEY; CDR2 reads SMNVEV (reference sequence). V gave up 3 bases and J gave up 0 bases, with 8 bases separating them. This CDR3 spans 14 amino acids.